This T cell receptor beta chain was identified during a study of identical twins. Study-wide results and caveats: Out-of-frame alpha sequences shared by twins were enriched for low generation probability.

TCRdb redid the calling of the 5' RACE reads with MiXCR, one entry per CDR3 protein. Of about 900,000 distinct CDR3 sequences listed, around 12% are singletons. Turning to this clonotype: Its specificity is unknown.

These same data were also listed under a study on yellow fever vaccine responses in identical twins.

The receptor was derived from a woman under 30 in good health. The sample was PBMCs.

The CDR3 sequence is CASSASWLRSDTQYF. The CDR3, as DNA: TGTGCCAGCAGCGCCTCGTGGTTGAGGTCAGATACGCAGTATTTT. The chain joins TRBV9 to TRBJ2-3, with D uncertain. The CDR3 is made up of 15 amino acids. Per germline, CDR1 SGDLS and CDR2 YYNGEE. V shed 3 bases and J shed 4 bases, with 15 bases lying between them.